Presented here are 32 T cell receptor beta chains from one specimen sequenced in a study of cytomegalovirus exposure and HLA in healthy donors. PCR amplification relied on 60 Vbeta primers (plus 13 Jbeta primers). Data came from immunoSEQ multiplex PCR; TCRdb stores just in-frame clones and leaves some out. The table has approximately 80,000 clones, under 85% seen once. Sequences were obtained from PBMCs. These receptors originate from a woman aged 40 to 50 in good health and CMV-seropositive.

The J gene is TRBJ2-3, the V gene TRBV9; 7 nucleotides match TRBD1. The germline CDR1 and CDR2 sequences are SGDLS and YYNGEE. CDR3 length equals 14 residues. The ends lost 4 bases at V and 7 bases at J; junction bases unmatched: 9. The CDR3 bases are TGTGCCAGCAGCAATAGACAGGGCAAAAATACGCAGTATTTT. It yields the protein CASSNRQGKNTQYF.

The chain has TRBV14 and TRBJ2-5; D is ambiguous. With 4 bases removed from V and 4 bases from J, the gap between germline ends came to 4 bases. The CDR3 length is 11 residues. CDR1 is SGHDN, CDR2 FVKESK, per germline. The CDR3 DNA sequence: TGTGCCAGCAGCCCCGGAGAGACCCAGTACTTC. Amino acids: CASSPGETQYF.

CDR3 loop: CASSPGQGGSGANVLTF. The DNA of the CDR3 is TGTGCCAGCAGCCCGGGACAGGGGGGCTCTGGGGCCAACGTCCTGACTTTC. The J gene is TRBJ2-6, the V gene TRBV7-9, with 11 bases matching TRBD1. Germline CDR1 SEHNR, CDR2 FQNEAQ (reference sequence). The junction had 3 bases not matched to a gene; V was cut back by 5 bases and J by 0 bases. This CDR3 has 17 residues.

This rearrangement joins TRBV28 to TRBJ2-7; 9 bases map to TRBD2. V gave up 7 bases and J gave up 4 bases; unmatched junction bases: 11. The CDR3 totals 15 residues. The germline CDR1 and CDR2 sequences are MDHEN and SYDVKM. The CDR3 nucleotides read TGTGCCAGCATCCCAGGTAGCGGGAGATTATACGAGCAGTACTTC. The encoded protein is CASIPGSGRLYEQYF.

This chain links TRBV7-9 with TRBJ2-3, with 7 bases lining up with TRBD2. V was clipped by 3 bases and J by 2 bases; unmatched bases: 5. CDR1 and CDR2 from the germline V gene are SEHNR and FQNEAQ (reference sequence). This CDR3 region has 15 residues. The CDR3 loop reads CASSLTSLVTDTQYF. As DNA, the CDR3 is TGTGCCAGCAGCTTGACTAGCCTGGTCACAGATACGCAGTATTTT.

This clone was seen more than once but under ten times. V usage is TRBV2 and J usage is TRBJ1-2; tentatively, D is TRBD1 (6 bases). Germline lookup yields CDR1 SNHLY and CDR2 FYNNEI. This CDR3 has 14 residues. Trimming removed 9 bases at V and 0 bases at J, with 14 bases between. Written as DNA, the CDR3 is TGTGCCAGTAAATCACAGGGTGCTAACTATGGCTACACCTTC. Its translation: CASKSQGANYGYTF.

The V call is TRBV27, the J call TRBJ1-5, with D maybe TRBD1 (6 bases). The CDR3 loop spans 13 amino acids. The germline V gene encodes CDR1 MNHEY and CDR2 SMNVEV (reference sequence). V was trimmed by 2 bases and J by 11 bases, leaving 13 bases between them. The CDR3 DNA sequence: TGTGCCAGCAGTTTACAGGGGCGGGGGGCCCAGCATTTT. This gives the protein CASSLQGRGAQHF.

J is TRBJ1-3 and V is TRBV5-6, with a weak D call TRBD1 (5 bases). Germline assignment: CDR1 SGHDT and CDR2 YYEEEE. The CDR3 length is 14 residues. Trimming shortened V by 2 bases and J by 3 bases, and 9 bases separated the two germline ends. The CDR3 nucleotides read TGTGCCAGCAGCTTACCAGGGATTGGAAACACCATATATTTT. As protein: CASSLPGIGNTIYF.

The chain recombines TRBV5-1 with TRBJ2-3, with D possibly TRBD2 on 6 matching bases. CDR1 and CDR2 (germline): SGHRS, YFSETQ. V lost 6 bases to trimming and J lost 4 bases, with 18 bases between them. This CDR3 region has 15 residues. The chain's CDR3 is CASKVQTGEADTQYF. The CDR3 DNA sequence: TGCGCCAGCAAAGTCCAAACGGGAGAGGCAGATACGCAGTATTTT.

The rearrangement uses TRBV10-3 and TRBJ2-3, with D perhaps matching TRBD2 (6 bases). This CDR3 is built from 13 residues. Trimming pared 8 bases from V and 0 bases from J, leaving 9 bases between. CDR1 is ENHRY and CDR2 is SYGVKD in the germline V gene. In DNA form, the CDR3 reads TGTGCCATCGGCGGGACTAGCACAGATACGCAGTATTTT. This gives the protein CAIGGTSTDTQYF.

The CDR3: CASSQVGTASYGYTF. The CDR3 DNA reads as TGCGCCAGCAGCCAAGTGGGGACAGCAAGCTATGGCTACACCTTC. The chain recombines TRBV4-3 with TRBJ1-2, with 7 positions matching TRBD1. The V and J ends lost 1 base and 4 bases, in that order; junction bases with no gene match: 6. Germline-derived CDR1 and CDR2 are LGHNA and YSLEER. The CDR3 totals 15 residues.

This chain joins TRBV4-1 and TRBJ1-2; unclear D gene. V lost 0 bases, J lost 4 bases, and 6 bases lay in between. Germline CDR1 MGHRA, CDR2 YSYEKL. CDR3 size: 13 residues. CDR3 protein: CASSQDLAYGYTF. The DNA of the CDR3 is TGCGCCAGCAGCCAAGATCTAGCCTATGGCTACACCTTC.

V and J are TRBV4-3 and TRBJ1-2; D not resolved. This CDR3 spans 15 amino acids. V was pared by 0 bases and J by 3 bases, with 11 bases between. Looked up from germline, CDR1 is LGHNA and CDR2 is YSLEER. Written as DNA, the CDR3 is TGCGCCAGCAGCCAAGATGACCGGGATGACTATGGCTACACCTTC. It yields the protein CASSQDDRDDYGYTF.

The genes are TRBV6-4 and TRBJ2-3; 8 nucleotides align to TRBD2. In germline, CDR1 is MRHNA, CDR2 SNTAGT. The V and J ends lost 5 bases and 2 bases, in that order; junction bases with no gene match: 12. The CDR3 totals 17 residues. Here the CDR3 DNA reads TGTGCCAGCAGTCTAGCGGGTCTGGTTTTGGACACAGATACGCAGTATTTT. Residues: CASSLAGLVLDTDTQYF.

The V gene is TRBV11-2, the J gene TRBJ2-7; 13 positions agree with TRBD2. Germline V gene lookup returns CDR1 SGHAT and CDR2 FQNNGV. This CDR3 has 13 amino acids. The J segment lost 6 bases and the V segment lost 4 bases, leaving 0 bases of the junction unmatched. CDR3 amino acids: CASSWTSGSEQYF. DNA for the CDR3: TGTGCCAGCAGCTGGACTAGCGGGAGCGAGCAGTACTTC.

A few counts support this clone. The chain couples TRBV7-2 to TRBJ1-2; tentatively, D is TRBD1 (6 bases). Trimming cost V 3 bases and J 4 bases, with 9 bases left between them. Germline-derived CDR1 and CDR2 are SGHTA and FQGNSA. CDR3 length: 13 residues. CDR3 in DNA: TGTGCCAGCAGCTTCGACAGGCGCTATGGCTACACCTTC. As protein: CASSFDRRYGYTF.

The V and J genes are TRBV6-5 and TRBJ1-1; D is possibly TRBD1 (6 bases). The V and J ends lost 2 bases and 7 bases respectively, with 14 bases between them. The CDR3 spans 14 residues. Germline-derived CDR1 and CDR2 are MNHEY and SVGAGI. DNA of the CDR3: TGTGCCAGCAGTTACCACAGGGTTTCGAGTGAAGCTTTCTTT. It encodes CASSYHRVSSEAFF.

The V call is TRBV7-9, the J call TRBJ1-2; D is possibly TRBD1 (6 bases). CDR1 is SEHNR and CDR2 is FQNEAQ in the germline V gene (reference sequence). CDR3 length: 16 residues. The ends were cut back, 7 bases at V and 2 bases at J, with 20 bases in the middle. Written as DNA, the CDR3 is TGTGCCAGCACCGATATTAACAGGGTTGTAAACTATGGCTACACCTTC. This codes for CASTDINRVVNYGYTF. Combining the CDR3 with reference TRBV7-9 and TRBJ1-2 gives the whole variable domain DTGVSQNPRHKITKRGQNVTFRCDPISEHNRLYWYRQTLGQGPEFLTYFQNEAQLEKSRLLSDRFSAERPKGSFSTLEIQRTEQGDSAMYLCASTDINRVVNYGYTFGSGTRLTVV.

The chain couples TRBV12-5 to TRBJ2-2; 8 nucleotides align to TRBD2. The CDR3 is made up of 15 amino acids. Unmatched junction bases numbered 3, after V lost 1 base and J lost 5 bases. CDR1 and CDR2 (germline): LGHNT, FRNRAP. CDR3: CASGLGSGGTGELFF. In DNA, the CDR3 is TGTGCTAGTGGTTTGGGGAGCGGGGGTACCGGGGAGCTGTTTTTT. Full variable domain (outside the CDR3, taken from reference TRBV12-5 and TRBJ2-2): DARVTQTPRHKVTEMGQEVTMRCQPILGHNTVFWYRQTMMQGLELLAYFRNRAPLDDSGMPKDRFSAEMPDATLATLKIQPSEPRDSAVYFCASGLGSGGTGELFFGEGSRLTVL.

This clone was counted once. The chain employs TRBV25-1 and TRBJ2-7, with D maybe TRBD2 (6 bases). The CDR3 consists of 14 residues. The germline CDR1 and CDR2 sequences are MGHDK and SYGVNS. Deletions cut 6 bases from V and 7 bases from J, with 19 bases between. The CDR3 reads CASRREDGLLEQYF. The CDR3 DNA follows: TGTGCCAGCAGGAGAGAAGACGGACTACTAGAGCAGTACTTC.

This clone was seen more than once but under ten times. The rearrangement uses TRBV27 and TRBJ2-1, with a tentative D call TRBD2 (5 bases). The CDR3 spans 14 residues. CDR1 MNHEY and CDR2 SMNVEV come from the germline V gene (reference sequence). Trimming stripped 7 bases from V and 2 bases from J, with 12 bases between. CDR3 sequence: CASTPGLTYNEQFF. CDR3 bases: TGTGCCAGCACCCCAGGACTGACCTACAATGAGCAGTTCTTC.

This clone has only a few counts. V gene TRBV27 combines with J gene TRBJ1-4; possible D gene TRBD1, 5 bases. Germline V gives CDR1 MNHEY, CDR2 SMNVEV (reference sequence). Trimming shortened V by 5 bases and J by 13 bases, and 23 bases separated the two germline ends. CDR3 size: 15 residues. CDR3 protein: CASSPRGTGGVRLFF. The CDR3 region has the DNA TGTGCCAGCAGTCCCCGGGGCACGGGGGGAGTTAGACTGTTTTTT.

The chain employs TRBV10-3 and TRBJ1-5; weak D call: TRBD1 (5 bases). Germline assignment: CDR1 ENHRY and CDR2 SYGVKD. This CDR3 has 12 residues. V gave up 6 bases and J gave up 7 bases, with 10 bases separating them. The DNA of the CDR3 is TGTGCCATCAGCACAGGTGGGCAGCCCCAGCATTTT. It encodes CAISTGGQPQHF.

J is TRBJ2-7 and V is TRBV27, with 10 bases identical to TRBD1. Per germline, CDR1 MNHEY and CDR2 SMNVEV (reference sequence). The J segment lost 2 bases and the V segment lost 7 bases, leaving 11 bases of the junction unmatched. The CDR3 loop spans 16 amino acids. The CDR3 coding sequence is TGTGCCAGCACCTCTCGGCCCGGGACAGGGGCCTACGAGCAGTACTTC. Translating it yields CASTSRPGTGAYEQYF.

The rearrangement links TRBV7-8 to TRBJ1-4; no definite D call. Germline-derived CDR1 and CDR2 are SGHVS and FQNEAQ. V was trimmed by 3 bases and J by 7 bases, leaving 6 bases between them. This CDR3 region has 12 residues. The CDR3 region is CASSFSSEKLFF. The CDR3 nucleotides read TGTGCCAGCAGCTTCTCGAGTGAAAAACTGTTTTTT.

This clone was counted once. V and J are TRBV15 and TRBJ1-5; D perhaps matches TRBD1 (5 bases). Germline V lookup: CDR1 LNHNV, CDR2 YYDKDF (reference sequence). V lost 0 bases and J 7 bases, leaving 16 bases between the germline ends. The CDR3 consists of 16 residues. The CDR3 coding sequence is TGTGCCACCAGCAGAGATCGGGGGGAGACGGGGCAGCCCCAGCATTTT. Translation gives CATSRDRGETGQPQHF.

CDR3 amino acids: CASSKFFYRGQSGSGNTIYF. CDR3 coding DNA: TGTGCCAGCAGCAAATTTTTTTACAGGGGCCAGTCCGGCTCTGGAAACACCATATATTTT. The rearrangement joins TRBV21-1 to TRBJ1-3; TRBD1 is the table's D call and was not checked against the DNA. TRBV21-1 is shown as a pseudogene. This CDR3 spans 20 amino acids.

This chain joins TRBV27 and TRBJ1-5; TRBD1 is a possible D gene (6 bases). Trimming stripped 0 bases from V and 4 bases from J, with 13 bases between. Germline V gene sequence: CDR1 MNHEY, CDR2 SMNVEV (reference sequence). The CDR3 is 16 amino acids. CDR3 residues: CASSLSSRTGNQPQHF. The DNA of the CDR3 is TGTGCCAGCAGTTTATCCTCCCGAACAGGGAATCAGCCCCAGCATTTT.

This clone was seen a few times. This chain uses TRBV11-2 with TRBJ1-5; D is possibly TRBD1 (5 bases). Trimming shortened V by 2 bases and J by 4 bases, and 9 bases separated the two germline ends. The germline V gene has CDR1 SGHAT and CDR2 FQNNGV. The CDR3 loop spans 14 amino acids. The chain's CDR3 is CASSLRGWNQPQHF. The CDR3 DNA follows: TGTGCCAGCAGCTTAAGGGGTTGGAATCAGCCCCAGCATTTT.

This clone was counted a few times. The chain uses TRBV10-3 and TRBJ2-7; D is unresolved. There are 11 residues in the CDR3. Germline CDR1 reads ENHRY; CDR2 reads SYGVKD. V gave up 3 bases and J gave up 3 bases, with 3 bases separating them. CDR3 bases: TGTGCCATCAGTGACTACTACGAGCAGTACTTC. It specifies CAISDYYEQYF.

The chain uses TRBV29-1 and TRBJ1-2, with 9 bases that match TRBD1. Trimming at V came to 7 bases and at J to 8 bases, leaving 8 bases not matched to a gene. CDR1 and CDR2 from the germline V gene are SQVTM and ANQGSEA. This CDR3 comprises 12 residues. Here the CDR3 reads CSGGTGQGGYTF. Written as DNA, the CDR3 is TGCAGCGGAGGGACAGGGCAGGGAGGCTACACCTTC.

The chain links TRBV9 to TRBJ2-5; D might be TRBD1 (5 bases). This CDR3 contains 15 residues. V was cut by 5 bases and J by 1 base, with 15 bases left in between. Germline loops: CDR1 SGDLS, CDR2 YYNGEE. CDR3 in amino acids: CASSRTLTVQETQYF. Here the CDR3 DNA reads TGTGCCAGCAGTCGTACGTTGACAGTCCAAGAGACCCAGTACTTC.